These 21 T cell receptor beta chains share one sample of origin, sequenced in a study of control samples from healthy donors and cancer patients. Some clones are missing from TCRdb's copy, which holds only in-frame ones; the method was immunoSEQ multiplex PCR. This sample carries 150,000 to 200,000 clones, about 87% of them seen once, and the ten largest clones take more than 10%. The material sequenced was blood. The source of these receptors is a man between 25 and 39 years old in good health.

The chain uses TRBV28 and TRBJ2-4; D unresolved. V was clipped by 4 bases and J by 0 bases, with 13 bases between them. This CDR3 comprises 16 residues. Per germline, CDR1 MDHEN and CDR2 SYDVKM. CDR3 sequence: CASSSGGNRAKNIQYF. The DNA for the CDR3 is TGTGCCAGCAGTTCGGGCGGCAACCGAGCCAAAAACATTCAGTACTTC.

The chain combines TRBV5-8 with TRBJ1-1, with unresolved D. The germline V gene encodes CDR1 SGHTS and CDR2 YDEGEE. The CDR3 totals 14 residues. The V end was cut by 2 bases, the J end by 4 bases, with 12 bases between. CDR3 loop: CASSLGWKGTEAFF. CDR3 DNA sequence: TGTGCCAGCAGCTTAGGATGGAAGGGCACTGAAGCTTTCTTT.

The genes are TRBV28 and TRBJ1-2; D is possibly TRBD1 (5 bases). CDR3 size: 14 residues. Germline assignment: CDR1 MDHEN and CDR2 SYDVKM. V shed 5 bases and J shed 6 bases, with 16 bases lying between them. This CDR3 is CASSPIGVSHGYTF. The CDR3 DNA follows: TGTGCCAGCAGTCCTATAGGGGTCAGCCATGGCTACACCTTC.

The rearrangement joins TRBV5-1 to TRBJ1-6, with D perhaps TRBD1 (5 bases). V was pared by 0 bases and J by 9 bases, with 19 bases between. The CDR3 totals 17 residues. Germline lookup yields CDR1 SGHRS and CDR2 YFSETQ. The CDR3 DNA is TGCGCCAGCAGCTTGGCCGGTGGGGCGCGTTTGGCTTCACCCCTCCACTTT. As protein: CASSLAGGARLASPLHF.

The chain joins TRBV7-2 to TRBJ1-6; the D gene is possibly TRBD1 (5 bases). The germline CDR1 and CDR2 sequences are SGHTA and FQGNSA. The V end lost 3 bases, the J end lost 7 bases, and 10 bases lay between the germline ends. The CDR3 has 14 amino acids. CDR3 in amino acids: CASSFPAGNSPLHF. CDR3 in DNA: TGTGCCAGCAGCTTCCCGGCAGGGAATTCACCCCTCCACTTT.

This clone was detected only once. This sequence joins TRBV11-2 and TRBJ2-3; the D is unclear. Germline lookup yields CDR1 SGHAT and CDR2 FQNNGV. This CDR3 is built from 14 residues. With 7 bases removed from V and 1 base from J, the gap between germline ends came to 12 bases. The CDR3 nucleotides read TGTGCCAGCAACATACTTCCGGGCACAGATACGCAGTATTTT. Encoded protein: CASNILPGTDTQYF.

V gene TRBV11-2 combines with J gene TRBJ1-4, with a weak D call TRBD1 (6 bases). This CDR3 spans 15 amino acids. The V gene lost 5 bases and the J gene lost 2 bases, with 12 bases spanning the gap. Germline V gene lookup returns CDR1 SGHAT and CDR2 FQNNGV. The CDR3 DNA reads as TGTGCCAGCAGCCTCCGACAGGTGACTAATGAAAAACTGTTTTTT. This codes for CASSLRQVTNEKLFF.

V gene TRBV2 combines with J gene TRBJ1-6, with D unclear. The CDR3 consists of 13 residues. V shed 8 bases and J shed 7 bases, with 12 bases lying between them. The V gene's germline CDR1 is SNHLY and CDR2 FYNNEI. This CDR3 reads CASVQNSNSPLHF. CDR3 DNA sequence: TGTGCCAGCGTACAGAACTCCAATTCACCCCTCCACTTT. Drawing the rest from reference TRBV2 and TRBJ1-6, the complete variable domain is EPEVTQTPSHQVTQMGQEVILRCVPISNHLYFYWYRQILGQKVEFLVSFYNNEISEKSEIFDDQFSVERPDGSNFTLKIRSTKLEDSAMYFCASVQNSNSPLHFGNGTRLTVT.

V gene TRBV6-1 combines with J gene TRBJ1-2; 10 nucleotides align to TRBD1. Germline values: CDR1 MNHNS, CDR2 SASEGT. This CDR3 spans 15 amino acids. Trimming cost V 0 bases and J 7 bases; bases outside gene matches: 5. CDR3 residues: CASSEATGGRLGYTF. The CDR3 coding sequence is TGTGCCAGCAGTGAAGCGACAGGGGGCAGACTTGGCTACACCTTC.

V gene TRBV7-3 combines with J gene TRBJ1-5, with D hard to call. This CDR3 comprises 12 residues. V was cut by 4 bases and J by 9 bases, with 10 bases left in between. Germline CDR1 and CDR2: SGHTA and FQGTGA. The CDR3 bases are TGTGCCAGCAGCTCCCCGGAGGGGCCCCAGCATTTT. It yields the protein CASSSPEGPQHF.

CDR3 sequence (DNA): TGTGCCAGCATTAAGGGCTTTATAAGGACCACTGAAGCTTTCTTT. It translates to CASIKGFIRTTEAFF. The V gene is TRBV6-5, the J gene TRBJ1-1; D unresolved. The CDR3 is 15 amino acids. Germline loops: CDR1 MNHEY, CDR2 SVGAGI. V was pared by 7 bases and J by 4 bases, with 19 bases between.

The rearrangement joins TRBV19 to TRBJ1-6; 7 nucleotides match TRBD1. Per germline, CDR1 LNHDA and CDR2 SQIVND (reference sequence). J was trimmed by 7 bases and V by 9 bases; bases with no gene match: 9. The CDR3 totals 14 residues. CDR3 sequence: CASQDRLDNSPLHF. The DNA of the CDR3 is TGTGCCAGCCAGGACAGGCTTGACAATTCACCCCTCCACTTT.

This clone was counted once. The rearrangement uses TRBV5-1 and TRBJ2-7, with 14 bases that match TRBD2. In germline, CDR1 is SGHRS, CDR2 YFSETQ. The CDR3 is 16 amino acids. After removal of 0 bases from V and 3 bases from J, the junction contained 2 bases not matched to a gene. CDR3 nucleotides: TGCGCCAGCAGCTTGGGGGGACTAGCGGGAGTCTACGAGCAGTACTTC. This encodes CASSLGGLAGVYEQYF.

The chain has TRBV7-2 and TRBJ1-2; D gene unclear. The CDR3 runs to 16 residues. Deletions cut 2 bases from V and 7 bases from J, with 20 bases between. CDR1 and CDR2 from the germline V gene are SGHTA and FQGNSA. The CDR3 spells CASSLNQRGRGGGYTF. The CDR3 DNA reads as TGTGCCAGCAGCTTAAATCAGCGCGGACGGGGAGGTGGCTACACCTTC.

V gene TRBV6-5 combines with J gene TRBJ2-7, with 8 bases aligning to TRBD2. From germline, CDR1 is MNHEY and CDR2 SVGAGI. V shed 8 bases and J 0 bases; nucleotides not matched to a gene: 9. The CDR3 covers 15 residues. The CDR3 protein is CASCGRQPYSYEQYF. The CDR3 nucleotides are TGTGCCAGCTGCGGGAGGCAACCCTACTCCTACGAGCAGTACTTC.

The V gene is TRBV7-9, the J gene TRBJ1-6; D is uncertain. Trimming removed 1 base from V and 9 bases from J, with 13 bases in between. The germline V gene has CDR1 SEHNR and CDR2 FQNEAQ (reference sequence). The CDR3 runs to 15 residues. The DNA of the CDR3 is TGTGCCAGCAGCTTAGTGGCGGGAAGTCCTTCACCCCTCCACTTT. Translated, it gives CASSLVAGSPSPLHF.

This chain joins TRBV27 and TRBJ1-1; D is undetermined. In germline, CDR1 is MNHEY, CDR2 SMNVEV (reference sequence). V was pared by 6 bases and J by 0 bases, with 17 bases between. CDR3 length: 16 residues. CDR3 DNA: TGTGCCAGCAGCGAAGACCGCGGGAACTTGAACACTGAAGCTTTCTTT. It codes for CASSEDRGNLNTEAFF.

The chain employs TRBV7-3 and TRBJ2-6; the D is unclear. V dropped 1 base and J dropped 2 bases, with 6 bases sitting between them. The CDR3 contains 15 residues. Germline CDR1 reads SGHTA; CDR2 reads FQGTGA. CDR3 protein: CASSLSTTGANVLTF. The CDR3 DNA is TGTGCCAGCAGCTTAAGCACGACTGGGGCCAACGTCCTGACTTTC.

This chain uses TRBV19 with TRBJ1-1; possibly TRBD1 for D (5 bases). CDR1 is LNHDA, CDR2 SQIVND, per germline (reference sequence). V was pared by 8 bases and J by 7 bases, with 17 bases between. This CDR3 has 13 amino acids. The DNA of the CDR3 is TGTGCCAGTCAAAACCCGGGGGGAAATGAAGCTTTCTTT. Protein product: CASQNPGGNEAFF.

The chain carries TRBV5-1 and TRBJ1-2; a weak D match, TRBD1 (5 bases). Trimming took off 1 base at V and 7 bases at J, with 14 bases between the two ends. CDR1 and CDR2 (germline): SGHRS, YFSETQ. The CDR3 runs 14 residues. The DNA of the CDR3 is TGCGCCAGCAGCTTGCTCGAAGGGGTAGGTGGCTACACCTTC. Its translation: CASSLLEGVGGYTF.

This clone has a single count. The V call is TRBV19, the J call TRBJ2-6, with D perhaps matching TRBD1 or TRBD2 (5 bases each). V was shortened by 1 base and J by 0 bases, with 22 bases between the two germline ends. The CDR3 contains 21 residues. Germline assignment: CDR1 LNHDA and CDR2 SQIVND (reference sequence). DNA of the CDR3: TGTGCCAGTAGTATAGGGCTCGGGGCACGGGGCTCCAACTCTGGGGCCAACGTCCTGACTTTC. As protein: CASSIGLGARGSNSGANVLTF.